The following is a T cell receptor (beta chain) sequence with its context. These data originate in a study of control samples from healthy donors and cancer patients. Sequenced by immunoSEQ multiplex PCR; TCRdb stores in-frame clones only, minus some. This sample carries 150,000 to 180,000 clones, about 93% of them seen once, and the ten largest clones take over 2%. This sequence originates from a man between 50 and 59 years old in good health. Sample: blood.

This chain's CDR3 is CASSIVGQQNTEAFF. CDR3 DNA: TGTGCCAGTAGTATAGTTGGACAACAGAACACTGAAGCTTTCTTT. J is TRBJ1-1 and V is TRBV19; possibly TRBD1 for D (5 bases). The V end lost 1 base, the J end lost 1 base, and 10 bases lay between the germline ends. CDR1 is LNHDA, CDR2 SQIVND, per germline (reference sequence). The CDR3 contains 15 residues.